Shown below are 17 T cell receptor beta chains from a single sample sequenced in a study of blood T cell repertoires in COVID-19. TCRdb's table, derived via immunoSEQ multiplex PCR, lists solely in-frame clones and lacks some. This sample has about 15,000 clones; approximately 84% occur once, and the top ten carry about 9%. The sample comprised peripheral blood. The receptor set was obtained from a human donor in a cohort sampled during active COVID-19.

V is TRBV20-1 and J is TRBJ2-2; the D gene is possibly TRBD1 (5 bases). The CDR3 has 14 residues. V was clipped by 3 bases and J by 4 bases, with 12 bases between them. CDR1 and CDR2 (germline): DFQATT, SNEGSKA (reference sequence). CDR3 loop: CSASQQGGTGELFF. CDR3 DNA sequence: TGCAGTGCTAGTCAGCAGGGTGGCACCGGGGAGCTGTTTTTT.

V usage is TRBV5-4 and J usage is TRBJ2-7, with a weak D call TRBD1 (7 bases). This CDR3 contains 16 residues. Trimming took 3 bases from V and 1 from J, leaving 17 bases between them. Germline CDR1 and CDR2: SGHNT and YYREEE (reference sequence). The CDR3 reads CASSWIGGAGSYEQYF. CDR3 nucleotide sequence: TGTGCCAGCAGCTGGATAGGGGGCGCGGGATCCTACGAGCAGTACTTC.

Remarks on this clone: An end of the junction does not agree with germline; a read error may underlie this. Other nucleotide sequences in the sample specify the same CDR3. This chain uses TRBV6-5 with TRBJ2-7; tentatively, D is TRBD1 (5 bases). This CDR3 region has 13 residues. Per germline, CDR1 MNHEY and CDR2 SVGAGI. The CDR3 nucleotides are TGTGCCAGCAGCGGGCCAGGGTCCTATGAGCAGTACTTC. The encoded protein is CASSGPGSYEQYF.

In its sample, this clone was seen once. This rearrangement joins TRBV11-2 to TRBJ2-4; 10 bases match TRBD2. The CDR3 extends over 15 amino acids. CDR1 is SGHAT and CDR2 is FQNNGV in the germline V gene. V shed 1 base and J 6 bases; nucleotides not matched to a gene: 3. CDR3 loop: CASSLVLAGANIQYF. As DNA, the CDR3 is TGTGCCAGCAGCTTAGTTCTAGCGGGGGCAAACATTCAGTACTTC.

The chain combines TRBV15 with TRBJ1-2; TRBD1 agrees at 8 bases. The CDR3 contains 14 residues. Trimming removed 3 bases from V and 4 bases from J; junction bases left unmatched: 4. CDR1 LNHNV and CDR2 YYDKDF come from the germline V gene (reference sequence). For the CDR3, the DNA is TGTGCCACCAGCAGGACCGGACAGGGCTATGGCTACACCTTC. This gives the protein CATSRTGQGYGYTF.

The chain links TRBV30 to TRBJ1-6, with a tentative D call TRBD1 (6 bases). The V end was cut by 2 bases, the J end by 12 bases, with 14 bases between. The germline V gene has CDR1 GTSNPN and CDR2 SVGIG (reference sequence). This CDR3 comprises 13 residues. The CDR3 sequence: CAWSTREGEPLHF. CDR3 bases: TGTGCCTGGAGTACACGGGAGGGGGAACCCCTCCACTTT. The entire variable domain, with the rest obtained from reference TRBV30 and TRBJ1-6, is as follows: SQTIHQWPATLVQPVGSPLSLECTVEGTSNPNLYWYRQAAGRGLQLLFYSVGIGQISSEVPQNLSASRPQDRQFILSSKKLLLSDSGFYLCAWSTREGEPLHFGNGTRLTVT.

This rearrangement joins TRBV5-6 to TRBJ2-4, with D possibly TRBD1 on 6 matching bases. Germline V gene sequence: CDR1 SGHDT, CDR2 YYEEEE. The CDR3 is 16 residues long. Trimming cost V 3 bases and J 8 bases, with 21 bases left between them. Here the CDR3 reads CASSSTLQGRTDIQYF. The CDR3 bases are TGTGCCAGCAGCTCAACGCTCCAGGGGCGGACGGACATTCAGTACTTC.

The V and J genes are TRBV6-1 and TRBJ2-1, with D possibly being TRBD1 (6 bases). Germline CDR1 MNHNS, CDR2 SASEGT. The CDR3 has 13 amino acids. V lost 2 bases, J lost 9 bases, and 11 bases lay in between. This CDR3 is CASSEFLGGEQFF. The CDR3, as DNA: TGTGCCAGCAGTGAATTCTTAGGGGGTGAGCAGTTCTTC.

This clone was seen a handful of times. The chain employs TRBV29-1 and TRBJ2-1, with TRBD2 as a possible D gene (5 bases). The CDR3 runs 14 residues. Per the germline V gene, CDR1 is SQVTM and CDR2 is ANQGSEA. The germline V and J ends were trimmed by 4 bases and 9 bases, with 19 bases remaining between them. The CDR3 region is CSVGSGVGPLEQFF. In nucleotides, the CDR3 is TGCAGCGTTGGATCCGGGGTCGGTCCGCTTGAGCAGTTCTTC.

This CDR3 is CASRGGGLSYEQYF. For the CDR3, the DNA is TGTGCCAGCAGAGGGGGGGGCCTTTCCTACGAGCAGTACTTC. This chain joins TRBV11-3 and TRBJ2-7; D is possibly TRBD2 (7 bases). CDR1 is SGHNT and CDR2 is YENEEA in the germline V gene. This CDR3 region has 14 residues. V dropped 6 bases and J dropped 1 base, with 13 bases sitting between them.

The chain employs TRBV7-2 and TRBJ1-2, with 8 bases matching TRBD1. V lost 5 bases and J lost 8; bases outside the gene matches: 7. The CDR3 totals 13 residues. Germline V gene sequence: CDR1 SGHTA, CDR2 FQGNSA. The DNA for the CDR3 is TGTGCCAGCAGCCCCCGACAGGGGCACGGCTACACCTTC. Its protein is CASSPRQGHGYTF.

The rearrangement links TRBV7-7 to TRBJ2-3; 9 bases align to TRBD2. The germline CDR1 and CDR2 sequences are SSHAT and FNYEAQ (reference sequence). With 5 bases clipped from V and 4 bases from J, the junction kept 7 bases outside the gene matches. The CDR3 length is 15 residues. The CDR3 protein is CASSQIAGESDTQYF. The CDR3 DNA is TGTGCCAGCAGCCAAATAGCGGGAGAGTCAGATACGCAGTATTTT. The full variable domain, rest sourced from reference TRBV7-7 and TRBJ2-3, is GAGVSQSPRYKVTKRGQDVTLRCDPISSHATLYWYQQALGQGPEFLTYFNYEAQPDKSGLPSDRFSAERPEGSISTLTIQRTEQRDSAMYRCASSQIAGESDTQYFGPGTRLTVL.

J is TRBJ1-1 and V is TRBV5-1, with 9 nucleotides matching TRBD1. Germline assignment: CDR1 SGHRS and CDR2 YFSETQ. The CDR3 runs to 14 residues. Trimming cost V 4 bases and J 1 base; bases outside gene matches: 2. Here the CDR3 reads CASSRTGENTEAFF. The CDR3 DNA is TGCGCCAGCAGCCGGACAGGGGAGAACACTGAAGCTTTCTTT.

The J gene is TRBJ2-2, the V gene TRBV29-1; maybe TRBD2 (5 bases). The CDR3 runs 13 residues. Trimming pared 0 bases from V and 3 bases from J, leaving 5 bases between. The V gene's germline CDR1 is SQVTM and CDR2 ANQGSEA. The CDR3, as DNA: TGCAGCGTTGAAGAGGGAGACACCGGGGAGCTGTTTTTT. Translated, it gives CSVEEGDTGELFF.

This clone was observed a handful of times. This chain's CDR3 is CASSQRTEAYGYTF. The CDR3 DNA reads as TGCGCCAGCAGTCAACGGACAGAGGCCTATGGCTACACCTTC. The rearrangement joins TRBV4-1 to TRBJ1-2, with D possibly matching TRBD1 (6 bases). Germline CDR1 is MGHRA and CDR2 is YSYEKL. The CDR3 consists of 14 residues. Trimming removed 6 bases at V and 4 bases at J, with 15 bases between.

V and J are TRBV7-2 and TRBJ1-3; TRBD1 matches at 9 bases. V was clipped by 5 bases and J by 8 bases; unmatched bases: 10. From germline, CDR1 is SGHTA and CDR2 FQGNSA. The CDR3 is made up of 15 amino acids. CDR3 residues: CASSPQGTGRDTIYF. As DNA, the CDR3 is TGTGCCAGCAGCCCCCAGGGGACAGGGCGCGACACCATATATTTT.

V is TRBV5-1 and J is TRBJ2-5; D not certain. The germline V gene encodes CDR1 SGHRS and CDR2 YFSETQ. The CDR3 extends over 14 amino acids. The germline V and J ends were trimmed by 3 bases and 1 base, with 10 bases remaining between them. CDR3 loop: CASSSQRTQETQYF. CDR3 coding DNA: TGCGCCAGCAGCTCCCAGCGAACCCAAGAGACCCAGTACTTC.